These 7 T cell receptor beta chains were all obtained from the same sample, sequenced in a study of T cell responses to AZD1222 COVID-19 vaccine. Some clones are missing from TCRdb's copy, which holds only in-frame ones; the method was immunoSEQ multiplex PCR. The sample consists of some 100,000 clones, around 87% of them appearing once. The source material was peripheral blood, sampled on day 0 of MenACWY control vaccination. These receptors were obtained from an adult in good health.

The rearrangement uses TRBV18 and TRBJ2-4; 9 bases fit TRBD1. The length of the CDR3 is 14 residues. Germline lookup yields CDR1 KGHSH and CDR2 LQKENI. V lost 6 bases, J lost 4 bases, and 4 bases stayed unmatched. The CDR3 loop reads CASSPGTGKNIQYF. The CDR3 coding sequence is TGTGCCAGCTCGCCGGGGACAGGGAAAAACATTCAGTACTTC.

The rearrangement joins TRBV19 to TRBJ1-6; possible D gene TRBD1, 5 bases. The V gene's germline CDR1 is LNHDA and CDR2 SQIVND (reference sequence). The CDR3 length is 17 residues. Between the trimmed V and J ends, which lost 6 bases and 0 bases, there was a span of 15 bases. This CDR3 reads CASRPLAGLSYNSPLHF. As DNA, the CDR3 is TGTGCCAGTAGGCCCCTGGCAGGGCTCTCCTATAATTCACCCCTCCACTTT. Full variable domain (rest looked up from reference TRBV19 and TRBJ1-6): DGGITQSPKYLFRKEGQNVTLSCEQNLNHDAMYWYRQDPGQGLRLIYYSQIVNDFQKGDIAEGYSVSREKKESFPLTVTSAQKNPTAFYLCASRPLAGLSYNSPLHFGNGTRLTVT.

V gene TRBV18 combines with J gene TRBJ1-1; possibly TRBD1 for D (6 bases). Germline V gives CDR1 KGHSH, CDR2 LQKENI. The length of the CDR3 is 15 residues. The V and J ends lost 3 bases and 5 bases respectively, with 16 bases between them. The CDR3 DNA reads TGTGCCAGCTCACCGACGGGGGGGGCGAGAACTGAAGCTTTCTTT. It codes for CASSPTGGARTEAFF.

CDR3 coding DNA: TGTGCCAGCAGCTTGTCTTCTGGAAACACCATATATTTT. This gives the protein CASSLSSGNTIYF. The gene calls are TRBV5-6 and TRBJ1-3; D is unclear. Germline V lookup: CDR1 SGHDT, CDR2 YYEEEE. V lost 1 base, J lost 1 base, and 3 bases lay in between. The CDR3 runs 13 residues.

V and J are TRBV6-1 and TRBJ2-6, with D possibly matching TRBD1 (6 bases). This CDR3 is built from 17 residues. The V end lost 0 bases, the J end lost 4 bases, and 13 bases lay between the germline ends. Germline loops: CDR1 MNHNS, CDR2 SASEGT. The chain's CDR3 is CASSEAHGGLGANVLTF. The CDR3 coding sequence is TGTGCCAGCAGTGAAGCGCATGGGGGCCTGGGGGCCAACGTCCTGACTTTC.

The genes are TRBV12-3 or TRBV12-4 and TRBJ1-4, with unresolved D. V lost 7 bases to trimming and J lost 8 bases, with 8 bases between them. CDR3 length equals 11 residues. The DNA for the CDR3 is TGTGCCAGCATGGTAACAGAAAAACTGTTTTTT. Translation: CASMVTEKLFF.

The chain couples TRBV18 to TRBJ1-2, with 7 bases fitting TRBD1. Germline-derived CDR1 and CDR2 are KGHSH and LQKENI. CDR3 length: 14 residues. Trimming cost V 5 bases and J 6 bases; bases outside gene matches: 9. CDR3 amino acids: CASSSRTGQNGYTF. The CDR3 DNA reads as TGTGCCAGCTCATCCCGGACAGGTCAAAATGGCTACACCTTC.